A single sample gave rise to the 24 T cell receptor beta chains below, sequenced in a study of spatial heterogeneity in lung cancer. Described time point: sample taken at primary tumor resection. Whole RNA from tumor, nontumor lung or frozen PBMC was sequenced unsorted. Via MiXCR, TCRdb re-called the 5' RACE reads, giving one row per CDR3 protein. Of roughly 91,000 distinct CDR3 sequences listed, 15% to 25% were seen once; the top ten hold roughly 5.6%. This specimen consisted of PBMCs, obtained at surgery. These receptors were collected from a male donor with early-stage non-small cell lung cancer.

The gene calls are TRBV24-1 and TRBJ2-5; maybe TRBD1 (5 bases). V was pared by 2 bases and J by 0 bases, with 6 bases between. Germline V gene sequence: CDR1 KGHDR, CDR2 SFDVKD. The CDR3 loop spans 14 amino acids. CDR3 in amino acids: CATSDSTDQETQYF. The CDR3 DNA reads TGTGCCACCAGTGATTCGACAGACCAAGAGACCCAGTACTTC.

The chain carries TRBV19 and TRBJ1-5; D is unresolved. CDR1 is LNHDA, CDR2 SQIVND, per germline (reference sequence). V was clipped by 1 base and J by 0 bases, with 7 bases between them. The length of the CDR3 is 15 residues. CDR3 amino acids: CASSIAADSNQPQHF. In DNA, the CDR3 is TGTGCCAGTAGTATAGCGGCGGATAGCAATCAGCCCCAGCATTTT.

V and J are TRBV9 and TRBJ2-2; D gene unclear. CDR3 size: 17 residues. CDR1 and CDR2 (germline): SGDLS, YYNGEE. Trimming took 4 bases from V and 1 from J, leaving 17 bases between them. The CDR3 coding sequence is TGTGCCAGCAGCCCGAGAGTGGGAACGGTGAACACCGGGGAGCTGTTTTTT. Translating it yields CASSPRVGTVNTGELFF.

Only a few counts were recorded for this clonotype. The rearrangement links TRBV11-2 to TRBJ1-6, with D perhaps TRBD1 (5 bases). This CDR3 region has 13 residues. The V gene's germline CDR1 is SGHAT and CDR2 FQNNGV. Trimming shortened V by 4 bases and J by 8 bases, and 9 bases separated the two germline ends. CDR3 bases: TGTGCCAGCAGCTCGAGACAGCATTCACCCCTCCACTTT. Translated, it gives CASSSRQHSPLHF. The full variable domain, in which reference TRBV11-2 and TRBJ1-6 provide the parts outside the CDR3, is EAGVAQSPRYKIIEKRQSVAFWCNPISGHATLYWYQQILGQGPKLLIQFQNNGVVDDSQLPKDRFSAERLKGVDSTLKIQPAKLEDSAVYLCASSSRQHSPLHFGNGTRLTVT.

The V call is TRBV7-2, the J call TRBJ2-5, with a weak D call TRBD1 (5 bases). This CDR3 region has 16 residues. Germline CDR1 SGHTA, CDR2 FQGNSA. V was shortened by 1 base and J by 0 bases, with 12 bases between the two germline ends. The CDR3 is CASSLGPTEYQETQYF. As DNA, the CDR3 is TGTGCCAGCAGCTTAGGCCCGACAGAGTACCAAGAGACCCAGTACTTC. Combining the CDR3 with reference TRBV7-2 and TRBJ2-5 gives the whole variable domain GAGVSQSPSNKVTEKGKDVELRCDPISGHTALYWYRQSLGQGLEFLIYFQGNSAPDKSGLPSDRFSAERTGGSVSTLTIQRTQQEDSAVYLCASSLGPTEYQETQYFGPGTRLLVL.

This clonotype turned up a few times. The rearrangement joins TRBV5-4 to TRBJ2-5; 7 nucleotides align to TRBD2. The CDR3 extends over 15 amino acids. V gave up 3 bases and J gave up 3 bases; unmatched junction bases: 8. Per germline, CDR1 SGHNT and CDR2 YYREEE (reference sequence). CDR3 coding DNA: TGTGCCAGCAGCTCCGCGGGGGACGGAAAAGAGACCCAGTACTTC. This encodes CASSSAGDGKETQYF. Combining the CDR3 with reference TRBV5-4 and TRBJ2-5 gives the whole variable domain ETGVTQSPTHLIKTRGQQVTLRCSSQSGHNTVSWYQQALGQGPQFIFQYYREEENGRGNFPPRFSGLQFPNYSSELNVNALELDDSALYLCASSSAGDGKETQYFGPGTRLLVL.

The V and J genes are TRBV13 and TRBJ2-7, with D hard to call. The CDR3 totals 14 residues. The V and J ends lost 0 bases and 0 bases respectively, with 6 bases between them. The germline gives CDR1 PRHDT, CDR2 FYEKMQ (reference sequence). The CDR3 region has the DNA TGTGCCAGCAGCTTAGGCTCGAACTCCTACGAGCAGTACTTC. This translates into CASSLGSNSYEQYF. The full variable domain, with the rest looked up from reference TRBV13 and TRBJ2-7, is AAGVIQSPRHLIKEKRETATLKCYPIPRHDTVYWYQQGPGQDPQFLISFYEKMQSDKGSIPDRFSAQQFSDYHSELNMSSLELGDSALYFCASSLGSNSYEQYFGPGTRLTVT.

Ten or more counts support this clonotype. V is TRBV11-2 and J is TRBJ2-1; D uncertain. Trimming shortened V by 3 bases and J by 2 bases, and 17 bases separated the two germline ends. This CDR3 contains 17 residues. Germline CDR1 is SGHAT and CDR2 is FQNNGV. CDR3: CASSLRILGATYNEQFF. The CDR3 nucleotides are TGTGCCAGCAGCTTGAGGATTTTAGGCGCCACCTACAATGAGCAGTTCTTC.

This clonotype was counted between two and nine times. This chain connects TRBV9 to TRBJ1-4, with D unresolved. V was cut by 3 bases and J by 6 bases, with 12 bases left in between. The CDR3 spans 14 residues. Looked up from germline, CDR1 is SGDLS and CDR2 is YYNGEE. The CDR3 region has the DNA TGTGCCAGCAGCGATCAGCCCGCTTATGAAAAACTGTTTTTT. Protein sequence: CASSDQPAYEKLFF.

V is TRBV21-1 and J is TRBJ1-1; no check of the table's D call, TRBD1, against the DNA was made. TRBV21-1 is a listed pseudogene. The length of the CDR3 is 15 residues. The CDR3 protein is CASSKFRQMNTEAFF. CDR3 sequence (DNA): TGTGCCAGCAGCAAATTCCGACAGATGAACACTGAAGCTTTCTTT.

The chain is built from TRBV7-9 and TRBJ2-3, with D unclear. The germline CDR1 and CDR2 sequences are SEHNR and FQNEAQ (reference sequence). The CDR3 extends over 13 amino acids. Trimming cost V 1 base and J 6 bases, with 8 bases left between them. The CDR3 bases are TGTGCCAGCAGCTTAGATCTAGTCGATACGCAGTATTTT. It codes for CASSLDLVDTQYF. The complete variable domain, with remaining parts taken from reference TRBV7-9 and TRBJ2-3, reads DTGVSQNPRHKITKRGQNVTFRCDPISEHNRLYWYRQTLGQGPEFLTYFQNEAQLEKSRLLSDRFSAERPKGSFSTLEIQRTEQGDSAMYLCASSLDLVDTQYFGPGTRLTVL.

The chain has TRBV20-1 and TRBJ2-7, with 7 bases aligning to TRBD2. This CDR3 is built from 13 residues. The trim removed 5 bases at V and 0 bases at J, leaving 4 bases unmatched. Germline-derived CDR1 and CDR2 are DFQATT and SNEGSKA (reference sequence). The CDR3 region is CSAGSSGSYEQYF. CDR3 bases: TGCAGTGCTGGTTCTAGCGGCTCCTACGAGCAGTACTTC.

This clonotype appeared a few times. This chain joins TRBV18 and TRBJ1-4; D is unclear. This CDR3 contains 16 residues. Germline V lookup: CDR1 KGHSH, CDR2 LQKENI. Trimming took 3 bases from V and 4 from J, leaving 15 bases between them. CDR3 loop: CASSPQRGSDNEKLFF. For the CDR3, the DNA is TGTGCCAGCTCACCGCAACGAGGGTCAGATAATGAAAAACTGTTTTTT.

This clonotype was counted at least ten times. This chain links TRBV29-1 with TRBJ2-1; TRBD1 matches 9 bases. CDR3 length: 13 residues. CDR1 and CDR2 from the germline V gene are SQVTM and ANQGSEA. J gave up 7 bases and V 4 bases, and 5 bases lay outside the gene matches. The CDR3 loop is CSVGRTGENEQFF. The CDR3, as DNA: TGCAGCGTTGGCAGGACAGGGGAAAATGAGCAGTTCTTC.

CDR3 residues: CASSFVARVGYTF. As DNA, the CDR3 is TGTGCCAGCAGTTTTGTCGCCCGGGTTGGTTACACCTTC. The chain combines TRBV12-3 or TRBV12-4 with TRBJ1-2; no clear D. V was cut by 3 bases and J by 11 bases, with 16 bases left in between. This CDR3 region has 13 residues.

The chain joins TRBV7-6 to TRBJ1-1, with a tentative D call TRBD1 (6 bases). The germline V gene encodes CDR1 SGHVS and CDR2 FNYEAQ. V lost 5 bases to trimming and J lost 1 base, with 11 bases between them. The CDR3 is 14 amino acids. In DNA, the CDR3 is TGTGCCAGCAGCGCCAGGGGCCAGAACACTGAAGCTTTCTTT. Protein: CASSARGQNTEAFF. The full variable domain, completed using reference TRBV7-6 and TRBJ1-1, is GAGVSQSPRYKVTKRGQDVALRCDPISGHVSLYWYRQALGQGPEFLTYFNYEAQQDKSGLPNDRFSAERPEGSISTLTIQRTEQRDSAMYRCASSARGQNTEAFFGQGTRLTVV.

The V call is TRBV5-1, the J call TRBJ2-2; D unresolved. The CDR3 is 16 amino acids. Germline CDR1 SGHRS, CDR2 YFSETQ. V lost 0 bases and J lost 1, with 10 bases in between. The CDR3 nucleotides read TGCGCCAGCAGCTTGGCCGTGAGGAGGAACACCGGGGAGCTGTTTTTT. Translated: CASSLAVRRNTGELFF.

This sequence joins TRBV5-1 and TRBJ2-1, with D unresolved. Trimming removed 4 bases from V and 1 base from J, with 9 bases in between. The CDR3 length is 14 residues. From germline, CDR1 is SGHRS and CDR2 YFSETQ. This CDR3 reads CASSNGESYNEQFF. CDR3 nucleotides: TGCGCCAGCAGCAACGGAGAGTCCTACAATGAGCAGTTCTTC.

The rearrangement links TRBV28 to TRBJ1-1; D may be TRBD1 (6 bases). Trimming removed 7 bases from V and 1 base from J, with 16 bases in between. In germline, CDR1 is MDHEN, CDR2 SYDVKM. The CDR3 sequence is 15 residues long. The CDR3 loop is CASIPGDMGNTEAFF. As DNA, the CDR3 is TGTGCCAGCATCCCAGGGGACATGGGGAACACTGAAGCTTTCTTT.

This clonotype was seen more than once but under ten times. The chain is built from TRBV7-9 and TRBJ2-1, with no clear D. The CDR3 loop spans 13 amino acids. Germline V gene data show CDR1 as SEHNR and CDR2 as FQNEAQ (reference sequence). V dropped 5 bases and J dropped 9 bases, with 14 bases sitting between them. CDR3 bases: TGTGCCAGCAGCCCTCCTCTTGACCTTGAGCAGTTCTTC. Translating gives CASSPPLDLEQFF.

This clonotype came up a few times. DNA of the CDR3: TGTGCCAGCAATAGGGGACAGCTGAACACTGAAGCTTTCTTT. The encoded protein is CASNRGQLNTEAFF. V gene TRBV12-3 or TRBV12-4 combines with J gene TRBJ1-1; 7 positions agree with TRBD1. The trim removed 7 bases at V and 0 bases at J, leaving 5 bases unmatched. The CDR3 covers 14 residues.

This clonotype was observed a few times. CDR3 sequence: CASSRTGVIAGDEQFF. DNA for the CDR3: TGTGCCAGCAGCCGCACCGGGGTCATAGCCGGCGATGAGCAGTTCTTC. V is TRBV5-4 and J is TRBJ2-1, with TRBD2 as a possible D gene (5 bases). The CDR3 totals 16 residues. V lost 4 bases, J lost 8 bases, and 22 bases lay in between. Germline lookup yields CDR1 SGHNT and CDR2 YYREEE (reference sequence).

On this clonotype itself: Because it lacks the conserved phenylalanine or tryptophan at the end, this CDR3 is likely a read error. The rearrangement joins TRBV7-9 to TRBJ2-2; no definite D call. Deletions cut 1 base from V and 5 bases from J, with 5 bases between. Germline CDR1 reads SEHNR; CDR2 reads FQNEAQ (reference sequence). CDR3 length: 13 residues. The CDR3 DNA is TGTGCCAGCAGCTTAGAAGGGACCGGGGAGCTGTTTTCT. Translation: CASSLEGTGELFS.

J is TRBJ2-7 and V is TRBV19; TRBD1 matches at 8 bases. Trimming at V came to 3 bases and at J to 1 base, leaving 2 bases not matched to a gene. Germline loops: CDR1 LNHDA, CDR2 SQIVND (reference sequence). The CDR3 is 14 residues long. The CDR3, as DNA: TGTGCCAGTAGTATTAACAGGGGGTCCTACGAGCAGTACTTC. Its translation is CASSINRGSYEQYF.